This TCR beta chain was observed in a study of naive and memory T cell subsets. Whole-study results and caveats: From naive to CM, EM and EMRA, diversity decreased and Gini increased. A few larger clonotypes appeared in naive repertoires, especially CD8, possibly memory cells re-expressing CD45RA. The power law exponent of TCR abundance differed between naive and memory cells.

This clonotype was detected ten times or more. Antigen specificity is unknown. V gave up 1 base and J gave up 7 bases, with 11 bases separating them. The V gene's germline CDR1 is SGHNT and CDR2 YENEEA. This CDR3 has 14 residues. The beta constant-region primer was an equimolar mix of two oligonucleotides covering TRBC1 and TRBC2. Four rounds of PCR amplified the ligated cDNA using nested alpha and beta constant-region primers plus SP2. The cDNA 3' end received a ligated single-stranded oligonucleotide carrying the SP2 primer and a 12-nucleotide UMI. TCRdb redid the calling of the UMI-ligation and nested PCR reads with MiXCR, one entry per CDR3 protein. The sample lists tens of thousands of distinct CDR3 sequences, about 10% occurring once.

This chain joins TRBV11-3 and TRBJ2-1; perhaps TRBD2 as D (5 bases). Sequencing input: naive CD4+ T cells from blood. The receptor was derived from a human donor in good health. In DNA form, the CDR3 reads TGTGCCAGCAGCTTAGCGGGATTCGCAAATGAGCAGTTCTTC. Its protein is CASSLAGFANEQFF.